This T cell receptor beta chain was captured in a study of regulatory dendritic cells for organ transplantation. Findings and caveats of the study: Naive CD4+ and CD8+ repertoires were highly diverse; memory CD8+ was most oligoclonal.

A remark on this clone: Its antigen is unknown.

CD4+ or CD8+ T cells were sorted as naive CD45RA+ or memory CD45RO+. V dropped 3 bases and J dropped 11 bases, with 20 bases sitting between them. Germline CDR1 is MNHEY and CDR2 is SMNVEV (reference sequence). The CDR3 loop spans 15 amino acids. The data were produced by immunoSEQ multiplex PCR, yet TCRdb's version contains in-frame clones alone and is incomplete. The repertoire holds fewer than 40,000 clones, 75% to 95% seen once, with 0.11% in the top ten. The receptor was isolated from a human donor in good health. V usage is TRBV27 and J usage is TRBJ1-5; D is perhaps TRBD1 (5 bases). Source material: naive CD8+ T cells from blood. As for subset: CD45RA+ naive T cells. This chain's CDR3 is CASSLGPSTIRTQHF. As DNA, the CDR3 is TGTGCCAGCAGTTTGGGACCGTCCACAATCAGGACCCAGCATTTT.